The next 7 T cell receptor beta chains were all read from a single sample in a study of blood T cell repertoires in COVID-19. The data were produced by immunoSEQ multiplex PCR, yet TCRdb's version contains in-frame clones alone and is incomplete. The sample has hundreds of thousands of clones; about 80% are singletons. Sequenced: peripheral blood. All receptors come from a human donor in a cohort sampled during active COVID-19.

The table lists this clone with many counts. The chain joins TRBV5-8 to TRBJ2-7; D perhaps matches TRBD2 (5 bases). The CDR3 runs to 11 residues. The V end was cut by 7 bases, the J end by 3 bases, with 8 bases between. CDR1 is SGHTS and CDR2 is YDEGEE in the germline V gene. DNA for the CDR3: TGTGCCAGCGGAGGACGCTACGAGCAGTACTTC. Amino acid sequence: CASGGRYEQYF. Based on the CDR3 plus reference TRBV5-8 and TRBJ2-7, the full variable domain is EAGVTQSPTHLIKTRGQQATLRCSPISGHTSVYWYQQALGLGLQFLLWYDEGEERNRGNFPPRFSGRQFPNYSSELNVNALELEDSALYLCASGGRYEQYFGPGTRLTVT.

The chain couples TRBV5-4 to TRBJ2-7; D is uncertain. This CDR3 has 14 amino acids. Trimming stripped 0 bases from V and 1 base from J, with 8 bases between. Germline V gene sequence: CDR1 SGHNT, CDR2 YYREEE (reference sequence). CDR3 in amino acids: CASSLAQASYEQYF. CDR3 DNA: TGTGCCAGCAGCTTGGCTCAGGCGTCCTACGAGCAGTACTTC.

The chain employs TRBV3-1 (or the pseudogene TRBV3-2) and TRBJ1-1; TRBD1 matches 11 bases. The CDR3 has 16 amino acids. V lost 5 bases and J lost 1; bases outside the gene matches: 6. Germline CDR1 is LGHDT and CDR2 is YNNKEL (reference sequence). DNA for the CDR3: TGTGCCAGCAGCAGGACAGGGGGCGTCCCGAACACTGAAGCTTTCTTT. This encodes CASSRTGGVPNTEAFF.

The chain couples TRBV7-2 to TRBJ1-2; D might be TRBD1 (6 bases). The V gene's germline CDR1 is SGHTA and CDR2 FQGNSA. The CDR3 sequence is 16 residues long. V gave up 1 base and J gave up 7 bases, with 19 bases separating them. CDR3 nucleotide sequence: TGTGCCAGCAGCTTAGTTAATAGCCTGGGGGCGACTGGCTACACCTTC. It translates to CASSLVNSLGATGYTF.

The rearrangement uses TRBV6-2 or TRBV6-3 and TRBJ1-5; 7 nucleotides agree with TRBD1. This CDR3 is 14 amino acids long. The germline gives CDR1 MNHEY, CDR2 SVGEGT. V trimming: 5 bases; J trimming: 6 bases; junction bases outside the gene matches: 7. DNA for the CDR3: TGTGCCAGCAGTCCCATGACAGGGATTCAGCCCCAGCATTTT. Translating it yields CASSPMTGIQPQHF.

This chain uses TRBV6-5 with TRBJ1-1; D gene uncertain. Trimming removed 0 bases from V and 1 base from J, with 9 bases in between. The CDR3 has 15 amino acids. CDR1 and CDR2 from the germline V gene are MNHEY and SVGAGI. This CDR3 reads CASSYSMAGNTEAFF. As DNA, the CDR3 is TGTGCCAGCAGTTACTCCATGGCGGGGAACACTGAAGCTTTCTTT.

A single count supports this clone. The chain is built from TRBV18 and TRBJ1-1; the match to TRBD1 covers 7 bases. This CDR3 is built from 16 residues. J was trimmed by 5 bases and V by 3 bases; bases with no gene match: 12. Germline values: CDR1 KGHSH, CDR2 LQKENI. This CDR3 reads CASSPNDRPRGTEAFF. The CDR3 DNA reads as TGTGCCAGCTCACCCAATGACAGGCCCAGGGGGACTGAAGCTTTCTTT.